The TCR beta chain under discussion was sequenced for a study of shared clonotypes between healthy human individuals. V gave up 3 bases and J gave up 4 bases, with 16 bases separating them. Germline CDR1 and CDR2: KGHSH and LQKENI. The CDR3 loop spans 15 amino acids. This table comes from immunoSEQ multiplex PCR, and its TCRdb copy is limited to in-frame clones, with some not included. The sample holds nearly 750,000 clones, roughly 72% seen once. This clonotype originated in a woman in her 30s in good health. The chain is built from TRBV18 and TRBJ2-7; the D call may be TRBD1 or TRBD2 (5 bases each). Specimen: memory CD4+ T cells sorted from blood. The subset here: CD45RA-negative fraction. CDR3 DNA sequence: TGTGCCAGCTCACCTGGGGACGGCACGCTTTACGAGCAGTACTTC. It yields the protein CASSPGDGTLYEQYF.